Below are 26 T cell receptor beta chains sequenced from a single sample in a study of OX40 agonist ivuxolimab in advanced cancers. The library was produced with the immunoSEQ multiplex PCR assay. TCRdb provides this immuneACCESS table in a form limited to in-frame rearrangements. Some clones are lacking; in checked studies, under half of them reflect an unresolved V gene, and why the rest are absent is not known. For this sample the table gives approximately 22,000 clones, of which about 79% were detected only once. About 35% of the sample is taken by the ten largest. The specimen was CD4+ or CD8+ T cells sorted from blood, collected in a trial of the OX40 agonist ivuxolimab. These receptors all stem from an adult with an advanced solid tumor such as melanoma, head and neck, liver or kidney cancer.

The rearrangement uses TRBV5-1 and TRBJ1-4, with 7 positions matching TRBD1. Trimming removed 4 bases from V and 8 bases from J; junction bases left unmatched: 17. The CDR3 sequence is 17 residues long. The germline V gene has CDR1 SGHRS and CDR2 YFSETQ. CDR3 protein: CASSARMEGGEREKLFF. In nucleotides, the CDR3 is TGCGCCAGCAGCGCCCGCATGGAAGGGGGCGAGCGGGAAAAACTGTTTTTT.

This clone was seen only a few times. This sample includes further DNA sequences coding for the same CDR3. The chain employs TRBV30 and TRBJ1-1; D gene ambiguous. This CDR3 region has 13 residues. CDR1 is GTSNPN, CDR2 SVGIG, per germline (reference sequence). Trimming cost V 2 bases and J 0 bases, with 7 bases left between them. CDR3 loop: CAWSSGMNTEAFF. The CDR3 DNA reads as TGTGCCTGGAGTTCCGGGATGAACACTGAAGCTTTCTTT. The full variable domain, in which reference TRBV30 and TRBJ1-1 provide the parts outside the CDR3, is SQTIHQWPATLVQPVGSPLSLECTVEGTSNPNLYWYRQAAGRGLQLLFYSVGIGQISSEVPQNLSASRPQDRQFILSSKKLLLSDSGFYLCAWSSGMNTEAFFGQGTRLTVV.

The chain has TRBV29-1 and TRBJ2-2, with D uncertain. The V gene lost 7 bases and the J gene lost 8 bases, with 14 bases spanning the gap. Germline loops: CDR1 SQVTM, CDR2 ANQGSEA. The CDR3 has 12 amino acids. CDR3 nucleotide sequence: TGCAGCGCGACTTTCATGTCAGGGGAGCTGTTTTTT. This encodes CSATFMSGELFF.

V gene TRBV7-8 combines with J gene TRBJ2-3; TRBD2 aligns across 8 bases. CDR1 and CDR2 from the germline V gene are SGHVS and FQNEAQ. CDR3 size: 16 residues. V trimming: 1 base; J trimming: 3 bases; junction bases outside the gene matches: 6. CDR3 protein: CASSLGSGRGTDTQYF. The CDR3 DNA is TGTGCCAGCAGCTTAGGGTCCGGGAGGGGGACAGATACGCAGTATTTT. Based on the CDR3 plus reference TRBV7-8 and TRBJ2-3, the full variable domain is GAGVSQSPRYKVAKRGQDVALRCDPISGHVSLFWYQQALGQGPEFLTYFQNEAQLDKSGLPSDRFFAERPEGSVSTLKIQRTQQEDSAVYLCASSLGSGRGTDTQYFGPGTRLTVL.

The rearrangement uses TRBV19 and TRBJ1-1; D not certain. The CDR3 is made up of 18 amino acids. Germline lookup yields CDR1 LNHDA and CDR2 SQIVND (reference sequence). The V end lost 9 bases, the J end lost 2 bases, and 28 bases lay between the germline ends. CDR3: CARKRHRRIICNNTEAFF. DNA of the CDR3: TGTGCCAGAAAACGACACAGACGGATTATATGTAATAACACTGAAGCTTTCTTT.

CDR3 in amino acids: CASSSTRGNEQYF. CDR3 nucleotides: TGTGCCAGCAGCTCCACCCGGGGGAACGAGCAGTACTTC. This chain joins TRBV11-3 and TRBJ2-7; D possibly corresponds to TRBD2 (6 bases). From germline, CDR1 is SGHNT and CDR2 YENEEA. This CDR3 region has 13 residues. Trimming pared 4 bases from V and 5 bases from J, leaving 12 bases between.

J is TRBJ2-7 and V is TRBV5-4; 7 positions match TRBD2. Germline-derived CDR1 and CDR2 are SGHNT and YYREEE (reference sequence). V was pared by 4 bases and J by 0 bases, with 16 bases of the junction left unmatched. The CDR3 is 18 residues long. The CDR3 loop reads CASSQDSMGGTTSYEQYF. CDR3 nucleotides: TGTGCCAGCAGCCAAGACTCCATGGGGGGGACTACCTCCTACGAGCAGTACTTC.

The gene calls are TRBV6-6 and TRBJ2-7; D tentatively fits TRBD1 or TRBD2 (6 bases each). The CDR3 runs 14 residues. Germline V lookup: CDR1 MNHNY, CDR2 SVGAGI (reference sequence). V gave up 2 bases and J gave up 2 bases, with 10 bases separating them. The CDR3 loop is CASSYPGAPYEQYF. The CDR3 nucleotides read TGTGCCAGCAGTTACCCGGGGGCCCCCTACGAGCAGTACTTC.

J is TRBJ1-1 and V is TRBV30, with 10 positions matching TRBD1. After removal of 3 bases from V and 6 bases from J, the junction contained 4 bases not matched to a gene. Germline CDR1 is GTSNPN and CDR2 is SVGIG (reference sequence). The CDR3 spans 13 residues. CDR3 nucleotide sequence: TGTGCCTGGAGGGGACAGGGGTATGCTGAAGCTTTCTTT. Its protein product is CAWRGQGYAEAFF.

V is TRBV7-9 and J is TRBJ1-2; weak D call: TRBD1 (5 bases). The germline V gene has CDR1 SEHNR and CDR2 FQNEAQ (reference sequence). This CDR3 is 13 amino acids long. Trimming removed 0 bases at V and 7 bases at J, with 9 bases between. The CDR3 region is CASSLAREGGYTF. DNA of the CDR3: TGTGCCAGCAGCTTAGCCAGGGAGGGTGGCTACACCTTC.

This chain links TRBV18 with TRBJ2-5; 9 positions agree with TRBD1. V was clipped by 3 bases and J by 5 bases; unmatched bases: 4. CDR3 length equals 14 residues. CDR1 is KGHSH, CDR2 LQKENI, per germline. In DNA form, the CDR3 reads TGTGCCAGCTCACCGGGACAGGGATTGGAGACCCAGTACTTC. Protein sequence: CASSPGQGLETQYF. Using reference TRBV18 and TRBJ2-5 for the parts outside the CDR3, the full variable domain is NAGVMQNPRHLVRRRGQEARLRCSPMKGHSHVYWYRQLPEEGLKFMVYLQKENIIDESGMPKERFSAEFPKEGPSILRIQQVVRGDSAAYFCASSPGQGLETQYFGPGTRLLVL.

In this sample, this clone turned up once. The genes are TRBV6-1 and TRBJ1-1; D uncertain. The germline gives CDR1 MNHNS, CDR2 SASEGT. This CDR3 spans 18 amino acids. V lost 3 bases to trimming and J lost 0 bases, with 20 bases between them. The DNA for the CDR3 is TGTGCCAGCAGTGACGATGGGCGCAGGACTCATTTGAACACTGAAGCTTTCTTT. Amino acid sequence: CASSDDGRRTHLNTEAFF.

The chain uses TRBV6-1 and TRBJ2-5; perhaps TRBD2 as D (5 bases). V gave up 7 bases and J gave up 2 bases, with 17 bases separating them. The CDR3 is made up of 15 amino acids. Germline V gene lookup returns CDR1 MNHNS and CDR2 SASEGT. The DNA for the CDR3 is TGTGCCAGCAAGGGAGTCGCTGGTCCACAAGAGACCCAGTACTTC. The encoded protein is CASKGVAGPQETQYF.

This sequence joins TRBV5-1 and TRBJ2-1, with TRBD2 matching 13 bases. The V and J ends lost 4 bases and 10 bases, in that order; junction bases with no gene match: 20. CDR1 is SGHRS, CDR2 YFSETQ, per germline. The CDR3 covers 19 residues. The CDR3 here is CASSHTTTTSGGAMTEQFF. The CDR3 bases are TGCGCCAGCAGCCATACCACCACTACTAGCGGGGGGGCGATGACCGAGCAGTTCTTC.

This clone was counted a single time. J is TRBJ1-5 and V is TRBV7-3, with 7 nucleotides matching TRBD1. The length of the CDR3 is 12 residues. Germline V gene sequence: CDR1 SGHTA, CDR2 FQGTGA. With 5 bases clipped from V and 8 bases from J, the junction kept 3 bases outside the gene matches. CDR3 region: CASSTTGKPQHF. CDR3 sequence (DNA): TGTGCCAGCAGCACGACAGGGAAGCCCCAGCATTTT.

The rearrangement uses TRBV14 and TRBJ2-3, with 7 bases fitting TRBD2. The germline gives CDR1 SGHDN, CDR2 FVKESK. The CDR3 loop spans 14 amino acids. V was clipped by 2 bases and J by 3 bases; unmatched bases: 2. CDR3 DNA: TGTGCCAGCAGCCAATGGGGGGGAACAGATACGCAGTATTTT. This encodes CASSQWGGTDTQYF.

The chain joins TRBV18 to TRBJ1-6; TRBD1 aligns across 7 bases. The CDR3 consists of 13 residues. With 4 bases clipped from V and 6 bases from J, the junction kept 0 bases outside the gene matches. From germline, CDR1 is KGHSH and CDR2 LQKENI. CDR3 sequence (DNA): TGTGCCAGCTCACAGGGGGCTAATTCACCCCTCCACTTT. As protein: CASSQGANSPLHF.

The rearrangement joins TRBV7-8 to TRBJ1-3, with D unclear. CDR1 SGHVS and CDR2 FQNEAQ come from the germline V gene. The CDR3 has 16 residues. With 5 bases removed from V and 2 bases from J, the gap between germline ends came to 16 bases. The CDR3 loop reads CASSLRADQPGNTIYF. The CDR3 coding sequence is TGTGCCAGCAGCCTCCGGGCGGACCAACCTGGAAACACCATATATTTT.

The V gene is TRBV5-4, the J gene TRBJ1-6; D is undetermined. The ends were cut back, 4 bases at V and 9 bases at J, with 17 bases in the middle. Germline loops: CDR1 SGHNT, CDR2 YYREEE (reference sequence). The CDR3 covers 15 residues. CDR3 sequence: CASSPYGRSGSPLHF. The CDR3 DNA reads TGTGCCAGCAGCCCCTACGGCCGATCTGGTTCACCCCTCCACTTT.

V is TRBV7-9 and J is TRBJ2-7; D gene ambiguous. From germline, CDR1 is SEHNR and CDR2 FQNEAQ (reference sequence). The CDR3 runs 13 residues. Between the trimmed V and J ends, which lost 2 bases and 4 bases, there was a span of 9 bases. The CDR3 sequence: CASSLKQGYEQYF. CDR3 DNA sequence: TGTGCCAGCAGCTTAAAACAAGGGTACGAGCAGTACTTC.

The chain has TRBV23-1 and TRBJ2-4; 7 bases line up with TRBD1. TRBV23-1 counts as an open reading frame of uncertain function. V shed 7 bases, J shed 0 bases, and the junction held 3 bases outside the gene matches. This CDR3 has 14 residues. CDR3 sequence: CASTTGEAKNIQYF. CDR3 nucleotides: TGCGCCAGCACTACAGGGGAAGCCAAAAACATTCAGTACTTC.

This clone has a single count. The chain uses TRBV6-5 and TRBJ1-1; D is possibly TRBD1 (6 bases). Trimming shortened V by 5 bases and J by 5 bases, and 9 bases separated the two germline ends. The CDR3 is 12 amino acids. Germline values: CDR1 MNHEY, CDR2 SVGAGI. CDR3 sequence (DNA): TGTGCCAGCAGTCTCGACAGGACTGAAGCTTTCTTT. Amino acid sequence: CASSLDRTEAFF.

The chain carries TRBV6-6 and TRBJ2-3; D possibly corresponds to TRBD1 (6 bases). CDR3 length equals 13 residues. V gave up 8 bases and J gave up 4 bases, with 13 bases separating them. Germline values: CDR1 MNHNY, CDR2 SVGAGI (reference sequence). The CDR3 spells CASQQGSADTQYF. The CDR3 DNA reads TGTGCCAGCCAACAGGGCTCGGCAGATACGCAGTATTTT.

The chain couples TRBV5-6 to TRBJ1-5; weak D call: TRBD1 (5 bases). Looked up from germline, CDR1 is SGHDT and CDR2 is YYEEEE. This CDR3 region has 16 residues. Trimming took off 2 bases at V and 3 bases at J, with 15 bases between the two ends. CDR3 amino acids: CASSLRGASANQPQHF. CDR3 sequence (DNA): TGTGCCAGCAGCTTAAGAGGGGCCTCAGCCAATCAGCCCCAGCATTTT.

The chain recombines TRBV6-1 with TRBJ2-2; weak D call: TRBD2 (7 bases). Germline V CDR1 and CDR2: MNHNS, SASEGT. V gave up 5 bases and J gave up 6 bases, with 16 bases separating them. This CDR3 has 15 residues. The CDR3 sequence: CASSPTGGGAGELFF. CDR3 DNA sequence: TGTGCCAGCAGTCCTACTGGCGGGGGCGCCGGGGAGCTGTTTTTT.

This sequence joins TRBV28 and TRBJ1-4; unclear D gene. The V gene lost 5 bases and the J gene lost 3 bases, with 19 bases spanning the gap. Germline V gene lookup returns CDR1 MDHEN and CDR2 SYDVKM. CDR3 length equals 17 residues. The CDR3 sequence: CASSPLRGTDPNEKLFF. For the CDR3, the DNA is TGTGCCAGCAGTCCTCTGCGGGGAACGGATCCTAATGAAAAACTGTTTTTT.